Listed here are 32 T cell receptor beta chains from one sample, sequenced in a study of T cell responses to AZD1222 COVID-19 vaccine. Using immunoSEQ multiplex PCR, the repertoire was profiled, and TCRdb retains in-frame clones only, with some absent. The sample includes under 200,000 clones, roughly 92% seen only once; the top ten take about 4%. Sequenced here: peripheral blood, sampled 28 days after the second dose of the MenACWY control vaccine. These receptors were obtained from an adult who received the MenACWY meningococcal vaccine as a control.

This CDR3 reads CAWGRGDGYTF. Written as DNA, the CDR3 is TGTGCCTGGGGACGAGGCGATGGCTACACCTTC. The J gene is TRBJ1-2, the V gene TRBV30; D uncertain. Looked up from germline, CDR1 is GTSNPN and CDR2 is SVGIG (reference sequence). This CDR3 contains 11 residues. Trimming shortened V by 5 bases and J by 6 bases, and 10 bases separated the two germline ends.

CDR3 protein: CATSGVLAGHYNEQFF. The CDR3 DNA is TGTGCCACCAGTGGGGTACTAGCGGGTCATTACAATGAGCAGTTCTTC. The chain carries TRBV24-1 and TRBJ2-1, with 9 nucleotides matching TRBD2. This CDR3 spans 16 amino acids. Germline V lookup: CDR1 KGHDR, CDR2 SFDVKD. V was clipped by 5 bases and J by 4 bases; unmatched bases: 8.

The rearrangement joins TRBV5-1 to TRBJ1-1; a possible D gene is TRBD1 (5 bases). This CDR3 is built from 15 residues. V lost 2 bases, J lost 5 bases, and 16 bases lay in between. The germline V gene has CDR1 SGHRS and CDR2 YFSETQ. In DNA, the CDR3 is TGCGCCAGCAGCTTCGTCGCAGGGTCGGGGACTGAAGCTTTCTTT. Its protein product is CASSFVAGSGTEAFF.

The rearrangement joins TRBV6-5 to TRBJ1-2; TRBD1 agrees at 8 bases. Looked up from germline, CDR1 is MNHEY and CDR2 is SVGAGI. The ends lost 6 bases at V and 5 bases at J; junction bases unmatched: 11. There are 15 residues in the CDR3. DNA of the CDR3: TGTGCCAGCAGCCCCAGACAGGGGATGGAATATGGCTACACCTTC. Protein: CASSPRQGMEYGYTF.

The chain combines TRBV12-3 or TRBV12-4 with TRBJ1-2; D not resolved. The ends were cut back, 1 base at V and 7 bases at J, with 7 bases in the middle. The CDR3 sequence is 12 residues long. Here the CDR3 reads CASSLGSGGYTF. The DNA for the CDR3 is TGTGCCAGCAGTTTAGGGTCGGGTGGCTACACCTTC.

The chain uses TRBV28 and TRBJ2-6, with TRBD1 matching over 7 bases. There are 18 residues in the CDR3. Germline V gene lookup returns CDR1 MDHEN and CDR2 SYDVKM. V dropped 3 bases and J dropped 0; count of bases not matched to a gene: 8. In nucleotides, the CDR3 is TGTGCCAGCAGTTTTTGGACAGGATGGGGCTCTGGGGCCAACGTCCTGACTTTC. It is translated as CASSFWTGWGSGANVLTF.

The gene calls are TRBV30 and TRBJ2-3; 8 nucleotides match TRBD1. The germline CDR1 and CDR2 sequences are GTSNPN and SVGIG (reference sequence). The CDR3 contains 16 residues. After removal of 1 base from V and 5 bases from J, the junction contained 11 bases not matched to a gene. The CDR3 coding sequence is TGTGCCTGGAGTGGAGGGCCCAGGGGGCGAGGAGATACGCAGTATTTT. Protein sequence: CAWSGGPRGRGDTQYF.

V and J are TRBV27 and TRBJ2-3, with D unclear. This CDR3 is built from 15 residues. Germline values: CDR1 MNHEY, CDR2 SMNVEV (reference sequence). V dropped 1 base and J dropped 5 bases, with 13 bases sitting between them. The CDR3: CASSLLAGPLDTQYF. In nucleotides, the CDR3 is TGTGCCAGCAGTTTATTAGCAGGCCCCTTAGATACGCAGTATTTT.

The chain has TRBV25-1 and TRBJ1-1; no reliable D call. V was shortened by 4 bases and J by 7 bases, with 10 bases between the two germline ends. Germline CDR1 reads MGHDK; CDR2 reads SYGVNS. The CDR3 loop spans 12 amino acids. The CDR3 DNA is TGTGCCAGCAGTGTAGGAGTCCTTGAAGCTTTCTTT. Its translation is CASSVGVLEAFF. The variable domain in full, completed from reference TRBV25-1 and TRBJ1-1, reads EADIYQTPRYLVIGTGKKITLECSQTMGHDKMYWYQQDPGMELHLIHYSYGVNSTEKGDLSSESTVSRIRTEHFPLTLESARPSHTSQYLCASSVGVLEAFFGQGTRLTVV.

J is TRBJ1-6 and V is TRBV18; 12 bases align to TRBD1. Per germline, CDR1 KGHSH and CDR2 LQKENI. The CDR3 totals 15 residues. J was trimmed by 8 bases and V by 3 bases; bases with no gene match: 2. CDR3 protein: CASSPGTGGHSPLHF. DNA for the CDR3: TGTGCCAGCTCACCTGGGACAGGGGGCCATTCACCCCTCCACTTT. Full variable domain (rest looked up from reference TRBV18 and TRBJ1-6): NAGVMQNPRHLVRRRGQEARLRCSPMKGHSHVYWYRQLPEEGLKFMVYLQKENIIDESGMPKERFSAEFPKEGPSILRIQQVVRGDSAAYFCASSPGTGGHSPLHFGNGTRLTVT.

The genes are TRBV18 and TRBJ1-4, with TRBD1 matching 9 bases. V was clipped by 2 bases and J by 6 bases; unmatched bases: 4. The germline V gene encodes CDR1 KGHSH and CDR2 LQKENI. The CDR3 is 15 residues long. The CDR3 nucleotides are TGTGCCAGCTCACCAAGCGGGACAGGGTATGAAAAACTGTTTTTT. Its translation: CASSPSGTGYEKLFF.

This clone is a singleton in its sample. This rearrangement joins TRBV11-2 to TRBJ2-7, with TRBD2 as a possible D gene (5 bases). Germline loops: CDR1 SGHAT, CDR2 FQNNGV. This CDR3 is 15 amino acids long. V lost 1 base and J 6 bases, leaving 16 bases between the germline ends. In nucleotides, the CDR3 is TGTGCCAGCAGCTTAGTAGCGCCCACCGATGGCGAGCAGTACTTC. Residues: CASSLVAPTDGEQYF.

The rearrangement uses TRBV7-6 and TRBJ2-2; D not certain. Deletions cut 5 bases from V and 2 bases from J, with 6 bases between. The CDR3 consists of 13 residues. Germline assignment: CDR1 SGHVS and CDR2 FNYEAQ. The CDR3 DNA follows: TGTGCCAGCAGCCTACCCAACACCGGGGAGCTGTTTTTT. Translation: CASSLPNTGELFF.

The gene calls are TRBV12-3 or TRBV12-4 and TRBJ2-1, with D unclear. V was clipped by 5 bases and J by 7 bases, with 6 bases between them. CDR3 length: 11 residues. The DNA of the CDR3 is TGTGCCAGCAGTGTCCTGAATGAGCAGTTCTTC. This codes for CASSVLNEQFF.

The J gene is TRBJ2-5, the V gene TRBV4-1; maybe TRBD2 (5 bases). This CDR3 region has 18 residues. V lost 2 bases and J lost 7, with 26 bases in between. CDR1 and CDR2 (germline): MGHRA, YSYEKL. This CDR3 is CASSQKSPGPEGRATQYF. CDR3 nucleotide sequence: TGCGCCAGCAGCCAAAAATCGCCGGGCCCCGAGGGAAGAGCGACCCAGTACTTC.

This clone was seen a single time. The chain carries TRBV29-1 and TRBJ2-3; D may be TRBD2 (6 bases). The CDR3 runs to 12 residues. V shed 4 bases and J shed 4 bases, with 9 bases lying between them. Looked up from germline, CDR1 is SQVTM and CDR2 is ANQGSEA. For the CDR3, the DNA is TGCAGCGTTGGTGGGGGGTCAGATACGCAGTATTTT. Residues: CSVGGGSDTQYF.

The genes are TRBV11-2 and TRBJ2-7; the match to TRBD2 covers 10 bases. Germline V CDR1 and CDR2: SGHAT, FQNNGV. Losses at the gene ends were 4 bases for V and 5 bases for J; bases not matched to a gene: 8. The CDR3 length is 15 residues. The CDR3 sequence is CASSWAGTSVHEQYF. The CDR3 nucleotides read TGTGCCAGCAGCTGGGCCGGGACTAGCGTCCACGAGCAGTACTTC. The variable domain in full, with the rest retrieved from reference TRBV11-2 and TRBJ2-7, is EAGVAQSPRYKIIEKRQSVAFWCNPISGHATLYWYQQILGQGPKLLIQFQNNGVVDDSQLPKDRFSAERLKGVDSTLKIQPAKLEDSAVYLCASSWAGTSVHEQYFGPGTRLTVT.

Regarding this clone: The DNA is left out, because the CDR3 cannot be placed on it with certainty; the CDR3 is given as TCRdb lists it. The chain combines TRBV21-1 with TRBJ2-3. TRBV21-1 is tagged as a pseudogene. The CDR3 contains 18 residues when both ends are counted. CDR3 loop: CASSKKWGTGTLTDTQYF.

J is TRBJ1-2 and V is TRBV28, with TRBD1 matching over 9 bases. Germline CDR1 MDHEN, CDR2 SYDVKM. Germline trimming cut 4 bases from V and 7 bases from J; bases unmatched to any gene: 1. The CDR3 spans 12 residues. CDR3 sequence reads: CASSSDRGGYTF. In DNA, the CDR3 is TGTGCCAGCAGTTCGGACAGGGGTGGCTACACCTTC.

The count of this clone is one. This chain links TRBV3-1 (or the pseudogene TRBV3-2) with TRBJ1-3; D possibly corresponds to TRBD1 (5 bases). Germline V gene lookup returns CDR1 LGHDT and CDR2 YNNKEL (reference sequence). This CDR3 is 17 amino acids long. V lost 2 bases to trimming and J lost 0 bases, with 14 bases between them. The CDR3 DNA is TGTGCCAGCAGCCAAAGACAGATCCACCTCTCTGGAAACACCATATATTTT. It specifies CASSQRQIHLSGNTIYF.

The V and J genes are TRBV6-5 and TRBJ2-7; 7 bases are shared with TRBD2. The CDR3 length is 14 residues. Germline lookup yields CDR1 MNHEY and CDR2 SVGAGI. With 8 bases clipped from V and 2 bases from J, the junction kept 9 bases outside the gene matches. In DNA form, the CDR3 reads TGTGCCAGCTCTCGCGGGGGACTGGCCTACGAGCAGTACTTC. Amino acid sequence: CASSRGGLAYEQYF.

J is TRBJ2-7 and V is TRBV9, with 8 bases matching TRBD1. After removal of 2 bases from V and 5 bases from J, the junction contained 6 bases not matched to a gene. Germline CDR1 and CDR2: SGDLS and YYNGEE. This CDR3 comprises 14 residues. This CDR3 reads CASSVGQGNHEQYF. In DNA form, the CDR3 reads TGTGCCAGCAGCGTTGGACAGGGTAACCACGAGCAGTACTTC.

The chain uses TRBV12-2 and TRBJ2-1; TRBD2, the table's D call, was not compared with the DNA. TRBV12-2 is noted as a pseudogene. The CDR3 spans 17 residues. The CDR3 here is CASRLADWASGYNEQFF. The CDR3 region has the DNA TGTGCAAGTCGCTTAGCGGATTGGGCTAGCGGATACAATGAGCAGTTCTTC.

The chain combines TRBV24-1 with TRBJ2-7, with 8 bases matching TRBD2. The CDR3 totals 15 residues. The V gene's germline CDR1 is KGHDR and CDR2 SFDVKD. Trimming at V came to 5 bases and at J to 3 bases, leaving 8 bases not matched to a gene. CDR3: CATSGSASGFYEQYF. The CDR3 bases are TGTGCCACCAGTGGGTCCGCTAGCGGGTTCTACGAGCAGTACTTC.

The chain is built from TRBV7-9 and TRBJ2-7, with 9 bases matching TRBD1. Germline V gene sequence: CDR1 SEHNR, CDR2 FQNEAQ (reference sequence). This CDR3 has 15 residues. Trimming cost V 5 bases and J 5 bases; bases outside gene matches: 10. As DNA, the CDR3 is TGTGCCAGCAGCCTACAGGGGGCGCTGGGTCACGAGCAGTACTTC. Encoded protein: CASSLQGALGHEQYF.

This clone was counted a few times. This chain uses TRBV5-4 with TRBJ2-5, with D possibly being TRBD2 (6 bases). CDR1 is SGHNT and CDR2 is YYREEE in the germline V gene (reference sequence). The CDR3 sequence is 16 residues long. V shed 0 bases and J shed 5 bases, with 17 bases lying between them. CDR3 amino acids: CASSLGGEAARETQYF. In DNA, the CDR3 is TGTGCCAGCAGCTTGGGTGGGGAGGCCGCCAGGGAGACCCAGTACTTC.

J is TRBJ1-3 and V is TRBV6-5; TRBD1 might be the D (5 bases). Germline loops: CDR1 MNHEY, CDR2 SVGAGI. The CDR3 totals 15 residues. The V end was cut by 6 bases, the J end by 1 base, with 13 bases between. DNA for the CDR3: TGTGCCAGCAGGAACATCGGGGGATCTGGAAACACCATATATTTT. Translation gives CASRNIGGSGNTIYF.

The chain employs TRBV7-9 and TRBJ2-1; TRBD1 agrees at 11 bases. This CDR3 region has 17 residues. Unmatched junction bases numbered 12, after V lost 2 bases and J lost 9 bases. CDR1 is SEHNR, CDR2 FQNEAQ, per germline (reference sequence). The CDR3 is CASSLKLPGTGGGEQFF. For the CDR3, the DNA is TGTGCCAGCAGCTTAAAGCTCCCGGGGACAGGGGGTGGTGAGCAGTTCTTC.

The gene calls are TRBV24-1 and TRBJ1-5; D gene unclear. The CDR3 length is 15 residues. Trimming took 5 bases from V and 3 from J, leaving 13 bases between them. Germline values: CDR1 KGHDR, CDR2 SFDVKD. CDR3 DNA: TGTGCCACCAGTGGAGAAGGATGGGACAATCAGCCCCAGCATTTT. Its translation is CATSGEGWDNQPQHF.

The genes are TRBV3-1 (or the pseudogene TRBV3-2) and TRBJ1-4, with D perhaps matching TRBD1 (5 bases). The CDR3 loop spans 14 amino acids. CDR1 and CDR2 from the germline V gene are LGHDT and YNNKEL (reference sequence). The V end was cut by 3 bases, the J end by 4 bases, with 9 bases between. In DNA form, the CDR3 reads TGTGCCAGCAGCCAGGGACCCAATAATGAAAAACTGTTTTTT. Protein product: CASSQGPNNEKLFF.

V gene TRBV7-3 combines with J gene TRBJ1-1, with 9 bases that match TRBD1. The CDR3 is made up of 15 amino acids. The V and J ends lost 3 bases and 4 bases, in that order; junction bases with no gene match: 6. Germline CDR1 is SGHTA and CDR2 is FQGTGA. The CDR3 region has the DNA TGTGCCAGCAGCTTGACGTCGACAGGGGGCACTGAAGCTTTCTTT. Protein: CASSLTSTGGTEAFF.

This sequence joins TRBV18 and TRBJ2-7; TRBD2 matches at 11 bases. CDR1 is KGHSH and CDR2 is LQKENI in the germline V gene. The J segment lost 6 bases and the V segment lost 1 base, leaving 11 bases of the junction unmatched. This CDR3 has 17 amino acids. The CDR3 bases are TGTGCCAGCTCACCACTAAACTCGCTAGCGGGAGGACGCGAGCAGTACTTC. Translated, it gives CASSPLNSLAGGREQYF.